This TCR beta chain derives from a study of blood T cell repertoires in COVID-19. Study-level background: There were acute and convalescent COVID-19 samples, and they came from the United States, Italy and Spain.

The CDR3 totals 12 residues. Germline CDR1 is WSHSY and CDR2 is SAAADI. V shed 6 bases and J shed 4 bases, with 10 bases lying between them. In the authors' workflow: Amplification of reference gene primers provided the estimated nucleated cell counts. The protocol was immunoSEQ multiplex PCR, while the TCRdb copy is restricted to in-frame clones and leaves out a portion. That table is the source of V, J and clone size, and D and trimming were worked out from the DNA. The sample includes some 300,000 clones, around 90% seen only once; the top ten take roughly 2.3%. This clonotype originated in a man younger than 35 with active or convalescent COVID-19. The sequencing input was peripheral blood. V and J are TRBV10-2 and TRBJ2-7; perhaps TRBD2 as D (6 bases). The CDR3: CASSPGEYEQYF. CDR3 in DNA: TGCGCCAGCAGCCCGGGAGAGTACGAGCAGTACTTC.